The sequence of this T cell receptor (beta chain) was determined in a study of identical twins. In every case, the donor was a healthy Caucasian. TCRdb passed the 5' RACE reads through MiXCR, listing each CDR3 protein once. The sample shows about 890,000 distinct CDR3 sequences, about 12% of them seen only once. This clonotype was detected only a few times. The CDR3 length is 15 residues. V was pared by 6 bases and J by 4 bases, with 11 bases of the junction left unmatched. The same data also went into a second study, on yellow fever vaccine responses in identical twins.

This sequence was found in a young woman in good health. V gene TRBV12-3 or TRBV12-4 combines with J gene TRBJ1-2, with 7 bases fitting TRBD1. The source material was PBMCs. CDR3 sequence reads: CASSPTGEEGYGYTF. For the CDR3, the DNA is TGTGCCAGCAGCCCAACAGGGGAGGAAGGCTATGGCTACACCTTC.